One sample yielded the 11 T cell receptor beta chains listed below, sequenced in a study of technical replicates of blood from a few donors. The method was immunoSEQ multiplex PCR; TCRdb's version includes in-frame clones alone and lacks a portion of them. The sample includes around 92,000 clones, about 95% of them seen just once. Sequenced: T cells isolated from PBMCs. Receptors originate from a human donor in good health.

The chain has TRBV9 and TRBJ2-1, with 8 bases that match TRBD2. This CDR3 is built from 15 residues. V lost 3 bases and J lost 3; bases outside the gene matches: 5. Germline loops: CDR1 SGDLS, CDR2 YYNGEE. The CDR3 coding sequence is TGTGCCAGCAGCGCTAGTAGCGGGAACTACAATGAGCAGTTCTTC. Its translation: CASSASSGNYNEQFF.

The CDR3 DNA sequence: TGCGCCAGCAGCAAGGACAGGAACTACGAGCAGTACTTC. Translation: CASSKDRNYEQYF. The rearrangement joins TRBV5-1 to TRBJ2-7; 7 nucleotides align to TRBD1. Looked up from germline, CDR1 is SGHRS and CDR2 is YFSETQ. This CDR3 region has 13 residues. V trimming: 4 bases; J trimming: 3 bases; junction bases outside the gene matches: 4.

The chain couples TRBV10-3 to TRBJ2-6; 7 bases are a match to TRBD1. The J segment lost 3 bases and the V segment lost 4 bases, leaving 6 bases of the junction unmatched. The CDR3 has 16 residues. Germline V CDR1 and CDR2: ENHRY, SYGVKD. CDR3 DNA sequence: TGTGCCATCAGTGCCGCGACAGGGTTTGGGGCCAACGTCCTGACTTTC. It codes for CAISAATGFGANVLTF.

This clone was counted a few times. The chain recombines TRBV2 with TRBJ2-5, with 9 bases lining up with TRBD1. Looked up from germline, CDR1 is SNHLY and CDR2 is FYNNEI. The CDR3 covers 12 residues. V shed 7 bases and J 5 bases; nucleotides not matched to a gene: 2. CDR3 coding DNA: TGTGCCAGCACCGGGACAGGGGAGACCCAGTACTTC. Translation gives CASTGTGETQYF. Variable domain in full (rest from reference TRBV2 and TRBJ2-5): EPEVTQTPSHQVTQMGQEVILRCVPISNHLYFYWYRQILGQKVEFLVSFYNNEISEKSEIFDDQFSVERPDGSNFTLKIRSTKLEDSAMYFCASTGTGETQYFGPGTRLLVL.

Comment on this clone: The germline gene is not matched at one end of the junction; a read error may be the cause. The chain employs TRBV28 and TRBJ2-5; no definite D call. The CDR3 runs 11 residues. Germline values: CDR1 MDHEN, CDR2 SYDVKM. DNA for the CDR3: TGTGCCAGCAGCCGCGATTTCCTTAGTGACTTC. Translated, it gives CASSRDFLSDF. Looking up the rest from reference TRBV28 and TRBJ2-5 gives the full variable domain: DVKVTQSSRYLVKRTGEKVFLECVQDMDHENMFWYRQDPGLGLRLIYFSYDVKMKEKGDIPEGYSVSREKKERFSLILESASTNQTSMYLCASSRDFLSDFGPGTRLLVL.

The chain has TRBV9 and TRBJ2-7; TRBD2 aligns across 10 bases. The CDR3 consists of 14 residues. CDR1 and CDR2 (germline): SGDLS, YYNGEE. Unmatched junction bases numbered 6, after V lost 3 bases and J lost 6 bases. In DNA form, the CDR3 reads TGTGCCAGCAGCGCGACTAGCGGGTTCGTCGAGCAGTACTTC. Its protein product is CASSATSGFVEQYF.

This clone was detected once. The chain carries TRBV2 and TRBJ1-5, with no clear D. Per the germline V gene, CDR1 is SNHLY and CDR2 is FYNNEI. The CDR3 spans 13 residues. The ends were cut back, 5 bases at V and 3 bases at J, with 8 bases in the middle. The CDR3 spells CASSPRVNQPQHF. CDR3 DNA: TGTGCCAGCAGTCCTAGAGTCAATCAGCCCCAGCATTTT. Based on the CDR3 plus reference TRBV2 and TRBJ1-5, the full variable domain is EPEVTQTPSHQVTQMGQEVILRCVPISNHLYFYWYRQILGQKVEFLVSFYNNEISEKSEIFDDQFSVERPDGSNFTLKIRSTKLEDSAMYFCASSPRVNQPQHFGDGTRLSIL.

V gene TRBV11-2 combines with J gene TRBJ2-7; TRBD1 matches 7 bases. From germline, CDR1 is SGHAT and CDR2 FQNNGV. The CDR3 runs to 15 residues. After removal of 5 bases from V and 4 bases from J, the junction contained 11 bases not matched to a gene. For the CDR3, the DNA is TGTGCCAGCAGCCCGAACCGGGACAGAGAATACGAGCAGTACTTC. Its translation is CASSPNRDREYEQYF.

This chain links TRBV19 with TRBJ1-5; TRBD1 matches 12 bases. The CDR3 runs to 14 residues. V was clipped by 9 bases and J by 6 bases; unmatched bases: 6. Germline V gene data show CDR1 as LNHDA and CDR2 as SQIVND (reference sequence). CDR3 nucleotide sequence: TGTGCCAGCACCGGGACAGGGGGCATTCAGCCCCAGCATTTT. Its translation: CASTGTGGIQPQHF.

The chain combines TRBV7-9 with TRBJ2-1, with 7 bases that match TRBD2. Germline CDR1 SEHNR, CDR2 FQNEAQ (reference sequence). V dropped 2 bases and J dropped 8; count of bases not matched to a gene: 9. There are 15 residues in the CDR3. CDR3 protein: CASSLTGGAGDEQFF. Written as DNA, the CDR3 is TGTGCCAGCAGCTTAACGGGAGGTGCGGGCGATGAGCAGTTCTTC.

The chain joins TRBV7-3 to TRBJ1-4, with 7 bases matching TRBD1. Germline CDR1 reads SGHTA; CDR2 reads FQGTGA. There are 14 residues in the CDR3. After removal of 7 bases from V and 5 bases from J, the junction contained 7 bases not matched to a gene. For the CDR3, the DNA is TGTGCCAGCACCGGAGAGACAGGGAATGAAAAACTGTTTTTT. This translates into CASTGETGNEKLFF.